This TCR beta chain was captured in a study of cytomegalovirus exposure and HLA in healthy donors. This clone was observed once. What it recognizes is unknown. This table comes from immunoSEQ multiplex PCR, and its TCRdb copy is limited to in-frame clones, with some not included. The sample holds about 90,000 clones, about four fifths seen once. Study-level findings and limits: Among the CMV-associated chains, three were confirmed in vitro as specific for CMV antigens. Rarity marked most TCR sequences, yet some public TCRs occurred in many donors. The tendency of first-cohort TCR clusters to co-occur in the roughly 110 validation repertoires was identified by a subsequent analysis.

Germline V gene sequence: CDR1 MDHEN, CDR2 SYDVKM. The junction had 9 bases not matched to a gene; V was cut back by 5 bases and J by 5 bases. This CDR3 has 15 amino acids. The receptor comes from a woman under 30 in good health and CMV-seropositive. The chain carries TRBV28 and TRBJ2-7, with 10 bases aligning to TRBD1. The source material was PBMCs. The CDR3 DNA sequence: TGTGCCAGCAGTAGACACGACAGGGGGCAGGACGAGCAGTACTTC. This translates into CASSRHDRGQDEQYF.